This TCR beta chain appears in the sequencing data of a study of technical replicates of blood from a few donors. Trimming cost V 3 bases and J 5 bases; bases outside gene matches: 28. CDR3 length equals 22 residues. The germline V gene encodes CDR1 MDHEN and CDR2 SYDVKM. Using immunoSEQ multiplex PCR, the repertoire was profiled, and TCRdb retains in-frame clones only, with some absent. Of approximately 84,000 clones listed, roughly 98% are singletons. The chain uses TRBV28 and TRBJ2-3; the match to TRBD2 covers 8 bases. This TCR was sampled from a human donor in good health. Sequences were obtained from T cells isolated from PBMCs. CDR3 DNA sequence: TGTGCCAGCAGTTTCGAGGCCAAACTAAGAGCGGGAGAGACCTCTTGGGGAGATACGCAGTATTTT. This translates into CASSFEAKLRAGETSWGDTQYF.